Below are 28 T cell receptor beta chains sequenced from a single sample in a study of T cell changes during pregnancy in multiple sclerosis (dated by TCRdb to the late 2010s). The receptor library was made with the immunoSEQ multiplex PCR assay. TCRdb obtained this table from immuneACCESS and retained in-frame rearrangements with V and J assigned. These tables miss some clones; where compared with another copy, unresolved V genes account for less than half of the shortfall, and the remainder is unexplained. The sample table holds around 50,000 clones, of which around 90% were seen once. Jointly, the top ten make up about 0.61% of the sample. The sample in question was CD4+ T cells from peripheral blood mononuclear cells, obtained after pregnancy. These receptors all stem from a female donor in good health, enrolled as a control in a pregnancy study.

In DNA form, the CDR3 reads TGTGCCAGTAGACAGCGGGAGGGCCTAGGGGAGCTGTTTTTT. This gives the protein CASRQREGLGELFF. V gene TRBV19 combines with J gene TRBJ2-2, with 10 bases lining up with TRBD2. Germline lookup yields CDR1 LNHDA and CDR2 SQIVND (reference sequence). The V and J ends lost 6 bases and 8 bases, in that order; junction bases with no gene match: 6. There are 14 residues in the CDR3.

This sequence joins TRBV7-9 and TRBJ2-5; TRBD1 matches at 8 bases. The length of the CDR3 is 16 residues. The V segment lost 1 base and the J segment 2 bases; nucleotides outside the gene matches: 6. Germline V gives CDR1 SEHNR, CDR2 FQNEAQ (reference sequence). The CDR3 loop is CASSLESGTGQETQYF. In nucleotides, the CDR3 is TGTGCCAGCAGCTTAGAATCCGGGACAGGTCAAGAGACCCAGTACTTC.

The J gene is TRBJ2-1, the V gene TRBV9, with TRBD2 matching over 7 bases. The CDR3 totals 14 residues. The germline V gene has CDR1 SGDLS and CDR2 YYNGEE. The trim removed 4 bases at V and 5 bases at J, leaving 6 bases unmatched. The CDR3: CASSILAANNEQFF. Written as DNA, the CDR3 is TGTGCCAGCAGCATTCTAGCGGCAAACAATGAGCAGTTCTTC.

The chain carries TRBV29-1 and TRBJ2-7, with 7 bases lining up with TRBD2. The CDR3 is 14 amino acids. Germline CDR1 and CDR2: SQVTM and ANQGSEA. After removal of 7 bases from V and 3 bases from J, the junction contained 12 bases not matched to a gene. This CDR3 is CSAGGRGRGYEQYF. The CDR3 DNA reads TGCAGCGCGGGAGGTCGGGGACGGGGCTACGAGCAGTACTTC.

The genes are TRBV5-1 and TRBJ2-7; D unclear. Deletions cut 2 bases from V and 2 bases from J, with 5 bases between. The length of the CDR3 is 12 residues. Germline V gives CDR1 SGHRS, CDR2 YFSETQ. Here the CDR3 DNA reads TGCGCCAGCAGCTTACAGCCCTACGAGCAGTACTTC. It encodes CASSLQPYEQYF.

The rearrangement links TRBV20-1 to TRBJ2-7; maybe TRBD1 (5 bases). The germline V and J ends were trimmed by 7 bases and 3 bases, with 10 bases remaining between them. This CDR3 is built from 11 residues. The germline gives CDR1 DFQATT, CDR2 SNEGSKA (reference sequence). CDR3 nucleotides: TGCAGTGTTTCAGGGAACTACGAGCAGTACTTC. Amino acids: CSVSGNYEQYF.

The chain recombines TRBV28 with TRBJ2-1; 11 positions agree with TRBD2. The trim removed 6 bases at V and 2 bases at J, leaving 18 bases unmatched. Germline CDR1 is MDHEN and CDR2 is SYDVKM. The CDR3 sequence is 20 residues long. The CDR3 DNA reads TGTGCCAGCAGCTACCCAAACCGGGTAGCGGGAGGGTTAACCTACAATGAGCAGTTCTTC. Protein product: CASSYPNRVAGGLTYNEQFF.

V gene TRBV6-6 combines with J gene TRBJ1-5; 7 nucleotides align to TRBD1. The CDR3 contains 15 residues. The V and J ends lost 6 bases and 4 bases, in that order; junction bases with no gene match: 9. Looked up from germline, CDR1 is MNHNY and CDR2 is SVGAGI (reference sequence). CDR3 region: CASRATGNGNQPQHF. The CDR3 DNA reads as TGTGCCAGCAGGGCGACAGGGAACGGGAATCAGCCCCAGCATTTT.

The CDR3 DNA is TGTGCCAGCTCACCACCGGGGGGTTATAATTCACCCCTCCACTTT. It is translated as CASSPPGGYNSPLHF. The chain recombines TRBV18 with TRBJ1-6, with D perhaps matching TRBD1 (5 bases). Germline V gene data show CDR1 as KGHSH and CDR2 as LQKENI. V gave up 0 bases and J gave up 4 bases, with 7 bases separating them. CDR3 length: 15 amino acids.

The V and J genes are TRBV7-6 and TRBJ1-2; no reliable D call. The germline CDR1 and CDR2 sequences are SGHVS and FNYEAQ. This CDR3 region has 13 residues. Trimming removed 3 bases from V and 4 bases from J, with 9 bases in between. For the CDR3, the DNA is TGTGCCAGCAGCTTTAGCAGCCTCTATGGCTACACCTTC. Encoded protein: CASSFSSLYGYTF.

The V and J genes are TRBV29-1 and TRBJ1-2; TRBD1 might be the D (5 bases). The CDR3 extends over 16 amino acids. Trimming removed 6 bases at V and 8 bases at J, with 28 bases between. Germline loops: CDR1 SQVTM, CDR2 ANQGSEA. The DNA of the CDR3 is TGCAGCGTGACAAAACCGGACAAGCCCACTGGATACGGCTACACCTTC. The encoded protein is CSVTKPDKPTGYGYTF.

This clone occurred a few times. V is TRBV5-4 and J is TRBJ1-1; D is unresolved. V lost 4 bases, J lost 4 bases, and 11 bases lay in between. The CDR3 is 13 residues long. CDR1 is SGHNT, CDR2 YYREEE, per germline (reference sequence). CDR3 bases: TGTGCCAGCAGCCCGGCGGTCCTCACTGAAGCTTTCTTT. Residues: CASSPAVLTEAFF.

DNA for the CDR3: TGTGCCAGCAGTTACTCACTAACAGGCTATGGCTACACCTTC. It specifies CASSYSLTGYGYTF. The rearrangement links TRBV6-5 to TRBJ1-2; D is perhaps TRBD1 (5 bases). CDR1 MNHEY and CDR2 SVGAGI come from the germline V gene. Deletions cut 0 bases from V and 4 bases from J, with 9 bases between. This CDR3 contains 14 residues.

This rearrangement joins TRBV28 to TRBJ1-4; 10 positions agree with TRBD1. Trimming took 3 bases from V and 5 from J; bases not matched to a gene: 3. Germline lookup yields CDR1 MDHEN and CDR2 SYDVKM. The CDR3 contains 15 residues. The DNA of the CDR3 is TGTGCCAGCAGTTTGCCGGACAGGGGGAATGAAAAACTGTTTTTT. It encodes CASSLPDRGNEKLFF.

The chain uses TRBV18 and TRBJ2-7; possibly TRBD2 for D (5 bases). This CDR3 is built from 13 residues. In germline, CDR1 is KGHSH, CDR2 LQKENI. V was trimmed by 2 bases and J by 6 bases, leaving 11 bases between them. CDR3 residues: CASSPGRGSEQYF. The CDR3, as DNA: TGTGCCAGCTCACCAGGTCGCGGGTCCGAGCAGTACTTC.

This clone appeared a single time. CDR3 nucleotides: TGTGCCAGCAGTTTGGGTAGCGGGAGCTACAATGAGCAGTTCTTC. This gives the protein CASSLGSGSYNEQFF. V usage is TRBV6-5 and J usage is TRBJ2-1, with 9 bases identical to TRBD2. The CDR3 is 15 amino acids. Per germline, CDR1 MNHEY and CDR2 SVGAGI. V lost 4 bases and J lost 3; bases outside the gene matches: 4.

The J gene is TRBJ2-1, the V gene TRBV6-1; TRBD2 matches 8 bases. The J segment lost 6 bases and the V segment lost 4 bases, leaving 11 bases of the junction unmatched. The length of the CDR3 is 16 residues. CDR1 MNHNS and CDR2 SASEGT come from the germline V gene. CDR3 sequence (DNA): TGTGCCAGCAGTGGTGGAGTAGCGGGACTCCTCAATGAGCAGTTCTTC. Encoded protein: CASSGGVAGLLNEQFF.

This clone was counted a single time. This chain links TRBV20-1 with TRBJ2-7, with D possibly being TRBD1 (6 bases). Germline CDR1 and CDR2: DFQATT and SNEGSKA (reference sequence). The V end lost 6 bases, the J end lost 6 bases, and 12 bases lay between the germline ends. The length of the CDR3 is 11 residues. CDR3 amino acids: CSASGDPEQYF. The CDR3, as DNA: TGCAGTGCGTCAGGGGATCCCGAGCAGTACTTC.

This chain links TRBV7-9 with TRBJ2-1; D perhaps matches TRBD2 (6 bases). The CDR3 runs to 13 residues. CDR1 is SEHNR and CDR2 is FQNEAQ in the germline V gene (reference sequence). The V end was cut by 5 bases, the J end by 4 bases, with 9 bases between. This chain's CDR3 is CASSGGGYNEQFF. CDR3 bases: TGTGCCAGCAGCGGTGGAGGGTACAATGAGCAGTTCTTC.

The rearrangement links TRBV6-5 to TRBJ2-2; 8 positions match TRBD2. The CDR3 covers 16 residues. Germline V gives CDR1 MNHEY, CDR2 SVGAGI. V dropped 0 bases and J dropped 7; count of bases not matched to a gene: 7. Here the CDR3 reads CASSYSTFSGNGELFF. The CDR3 region has the DNA TGTGCCAGCAGTTACTCGACTTTTAGCGGGAACGGGGAGCTGTTTTTT.

The chain recombines TRBV7-8 with TRBJ2-5, with 12 bases matching TRBD2. From germline, CDR1 is SGHVS and CDR2 FQNEAQ. CDR3 length: 16 residues. Trimming took 5 bases from V and 4 from J; bases not matched to a gene: 8. CDR3 amino acids: CASSRPSGRVRETQYF. CDR3 sequence (DNA): TGTGCCAGCAGCCGCCCTAGCGGGAGGGTTCGAGAGACCCAGTACTTC.

This clone appeared a single time. V and J are TRBV18 and TRBJ1-2; TRBD1 matches 9 bases. The CDR3 is made up of 14 amino acids. V gave up 4 bases and J gave up 7 bases; unmatched junction bases: 7. Germline V CDR1 and CDR2: KGHSH, LQKENI. CDR3 sequence reads: CASSLGQGIFGYTF. The DNA of the CDR3 is TGTGCCAGCTCACTTGGACAGGGGATATTTGGCTACACCTTC.

The chain combines TRBV28 with TRBJ2-7; D might be TRBD1 (6 bases). CDR3 size: 13 residues. Germline loops: CDR1 MDHEN, CDR2 SYDVKM. V was clipped by 8 bases and J by 4 bases, with 15 bases between them. CDR3 sequence: CASVSGVRYEQYF. DNA of the CDR3: TGTGCCAGCGTTTCAGGGGTTCGGTACGAGCAGTACTTC.

This chain uses TRBV5-1 with TRBJ2-3; 11 bases align to TRBD2. This CDR3 is built from 15 residues. The V and J ends lost 6 bases and 5 bases, in that order; junction bases with no gene match: 8. CDR1 and CDR2 from the germline V gene are SGHRS and YFSETQ. CDR3 DNA sequence: TGCGCCAGCACTACACTAGCGGGGGCGGTAGATACGCAGTATTTT. Translating it yields CASTTLAGAVDTQYF.

This chain connects TRBV6-5 to TRBJ2-7, with 10 bases lining up with TRBD1. The germline V gene has CDR1 MNHEY and CDR2 SVGAGI. The CDR3 sequence is 14 residues long. Trimming took 2 bases from V and 2 from J; bases not matched to a gene: 0. Here the CDR3 DNA reads TGTGCCAGCAGTTACGGGACAGGGGCCTACGAGCAGTACTTC. Encoded protein: CASSYGTGAYEQYF.

Concerning this clone: An end of the junction does not agree with germline; a read error may underlie this. The genes are TRBV7-7 and TRBJ2-3, with 15 bases that match TRBD2. Germline V gives CDR1 SSHAT, CDR2 FNYEAQ (reference sequence). The CDR3 spans 19 residues. CDR3 DNA: TGTGCTAGCAGCTTAAGGACTAGCGGGGGGGCAAGGGGCACAGATACGCAGTATTTT. The encoded protein is CASSLRTSGGARGTDTQYF.

The J gene is TRBJ2-1, the V gene TRBV6-5; D is ambiguous. Germline V gives CDR1 MNHEY, CDR2 SVGAGI. Trimming removed 4 bases from V and 3 bases from J, with 10 bases in between. The CDR3 contains 14 residues. This chain's CDR3 is CASSFSRIYNEQFF. CDR3 DNA: TGTGCCAGCAGTTTTTCTAGAATCTACAATGAGCAGTTCTTC.

The V call is TRBV7-2, the J call TRBJ1-6; 8 bases are shared with TRBD1. Germline loops: CDR1 SGHTA, CDR2 FQGNSA. V was clipped by 4 bases and J by 10 bases; unmatched bases: 6. This CDR3 has 14 amino acids. The CDR3 DNA is TGTGCCAGCAGCTGGACAGGGATCCAATCACCCCTCCACTTT. It specifies CASSWTGIQSPLHF.